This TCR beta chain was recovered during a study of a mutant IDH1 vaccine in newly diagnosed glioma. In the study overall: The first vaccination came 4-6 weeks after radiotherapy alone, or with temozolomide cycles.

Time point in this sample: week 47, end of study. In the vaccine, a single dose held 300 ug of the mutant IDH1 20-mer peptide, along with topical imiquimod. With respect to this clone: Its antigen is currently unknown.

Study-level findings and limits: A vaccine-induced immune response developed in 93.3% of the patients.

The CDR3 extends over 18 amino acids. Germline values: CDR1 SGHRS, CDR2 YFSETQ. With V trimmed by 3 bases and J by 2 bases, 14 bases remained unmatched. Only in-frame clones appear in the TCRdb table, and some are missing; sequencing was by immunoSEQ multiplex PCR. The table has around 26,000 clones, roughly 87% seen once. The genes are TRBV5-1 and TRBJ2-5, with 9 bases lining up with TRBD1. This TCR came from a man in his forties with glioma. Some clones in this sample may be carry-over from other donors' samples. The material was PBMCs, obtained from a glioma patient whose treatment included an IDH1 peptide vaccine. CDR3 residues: CASSSGRTGDGSQETQYF. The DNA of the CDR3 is TGCGCCAGCAGCTCCGGGAGGACAGGGGATGGGTCACAAGAGACCCAGTACTTC. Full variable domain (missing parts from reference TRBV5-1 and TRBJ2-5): KAGVTQTPRYLIKTRGQQVTLSCSPISGHRSVSWYQQTPGQGLQFLFEYFSETQRNKGNFPGRFSGRQFSNSRSEMNVSTLELGDSALYLCASSSGRTGDGSQETQYFGPGTRLLVL.